This TCR beta chain was recovered during a study of cytomegalovirus exposure and HLA in healthy donors. PCR primers comprised 60 Vbeta and 13 Jbeta primers. Clones were sequenced by immunoSEQ multiplex PCR, and TCRdb holds only the in-frame ones, with some missing. The sample has about 94,000 clones, more than 75% seen once. Germline V CDR1 and CDR2: LGHNA, YSLEER. The CDR3 runs to 15 residues. Germline trimming cut 0 bases from V and 8 bases from J; bases unmatched to any gene: 5. This receptor was identified in a human donor in good health. The sample was PBMCs. This chain connects TRBV4-3 to TRBJ2-1, with 9 bases fitting TRBD1. The CDR3 reads CASSQDGTGIYEQFF. The CDR3 region has the DNA TGCGCCAGCAGCCAAGACGGGACAGGGATCTATGAGCAGTTCTTC.